This T cell receptor (beta chain) was observed in a study of blood T cell repertoires in COVID-19. On the study more broadly: There were acute and convalescent COVID-19 samples, and they came from the United States, Italy and Spain.

Trimming took off 10 bases at V and 0 bases at J, with 18 bases between the two ends. Looked up from germline, CDR1 is KGHSH and CDR2 is LQKENI. CDR3 size: 16 residues. Authors' processing steps: Estimation of nucleated cell counts was performed using reference gene primer amplification. Method: immunoSEQ multiplex PCR; TCRdb's copy keeps in-frame clones and lacks some. V, J and clone size are taken as reported in that table, and D and trimming were inferred from the DNA itself. The data hold 110,000 to 150,000 clones, with over 75% observed a single time. The sample comprised peripheral blood. The V call is TRBV18, the J call TRBJ2-2; a possible D gene is TRBD2 (6 bases). This sequence was found in a woman in her sixties with active COVID-19. The CDR3: CATPVGGETNTGELFF. The DNA of the CDR3 is TGTGCCACCCCCGTGGGGGGAGAAACGAACACCGGGGAGCTGTTTTTT.